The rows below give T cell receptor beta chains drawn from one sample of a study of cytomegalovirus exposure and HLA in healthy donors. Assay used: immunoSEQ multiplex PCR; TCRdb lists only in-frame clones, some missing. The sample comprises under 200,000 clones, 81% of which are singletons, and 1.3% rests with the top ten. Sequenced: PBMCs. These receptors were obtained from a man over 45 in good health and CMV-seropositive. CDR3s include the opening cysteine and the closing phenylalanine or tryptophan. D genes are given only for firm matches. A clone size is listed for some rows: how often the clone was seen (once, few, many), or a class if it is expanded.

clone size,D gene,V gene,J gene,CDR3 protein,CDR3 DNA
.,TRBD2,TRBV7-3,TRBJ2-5,CASSSQGLAPETQYF,TGTGCCAGCAGCTCCCAAGGACTAGCGCCAGAGACCCAGTACTTC
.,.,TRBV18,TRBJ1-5,CASSPGPSEPQHF,TGTGCCAGCTCACCAGGCCCTAGCGAGCCCCAGCATTTT
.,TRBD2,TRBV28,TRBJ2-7,CASSLGGTSGRHEQYF,TGTGCCAGCAGTTTGGGGGGGACTAGCGGGAGGCACGAGCAGTACTTC
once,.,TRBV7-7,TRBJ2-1,CASSLAPEGNEQFF,TGTGCTAGCAGCTTAGCGCCGGAGGGCAATGAGCAGTTCTTC
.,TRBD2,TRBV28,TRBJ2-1,CATRGGDNEQFF,TGTGCCACCCGGGGGGGGGACAATGAGCAGTTCTTC
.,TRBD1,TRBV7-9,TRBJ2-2,CASSAQGDTGELFF,TGTGCCAGCAGCGCACAGGGGGACACCGGGGAGCTGTTTTTT
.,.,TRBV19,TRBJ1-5,CASTRTGEFGDNQPQHF,TGTGCCAGTACTCGGACGGGAGAGTTTGGAGACAATCAGCCCCAGCATTTT
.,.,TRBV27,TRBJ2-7,CASQDRTLVNEQYF,TGTGCCAGCCAAGACAGGACCCTTGTGAATGAGCAGTACTTC
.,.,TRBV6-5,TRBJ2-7,CASRIMDTSYEQYF,TGTGCCAGCAGGATAATGGACACCTCCTACGAGCAGTACTTC
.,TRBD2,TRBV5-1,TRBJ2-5,CASSRGTSGEETQYF,TGCGCCAGCAGCAGAGGGACTAGCGGAGAAGAGACCCAGTACTTC
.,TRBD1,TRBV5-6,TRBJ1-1,CASSSGQGAEAFF,TGTGCCAGCAGCTCCGGACAGGGGGCTGAAGCTTTCTTT
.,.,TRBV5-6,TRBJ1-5,CASSLTAGQGGNQPQHF,TGTGCCAGCAGCTTGACCGCGGGGCAGGGTGGCAATCAGCCCCAGCATTTT
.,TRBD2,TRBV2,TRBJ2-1,CASSPGGSGRAYEQFF,TGTGCCAGCAGCCCCGGCGGTAGCGGGAGGGCATATGAGCAGTTCTTC
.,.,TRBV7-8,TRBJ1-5,CASTLGWQGNQPQHF,TGTGCCAGCACCCTTGGTTGGCAGGGGAATCAGCCCCAGCATTTT
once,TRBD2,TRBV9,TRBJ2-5,CASSPHQGRAGDQGETQYF,TGTGCCAGCAGCCCCCACCAAGGCCGAGCGGGGGATCAAGGGGAGACCCAGTACTTC
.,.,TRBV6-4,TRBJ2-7,CASSVHEQYF,TGTGCCAGCAGCGTTCACGAGCAGTACTTC
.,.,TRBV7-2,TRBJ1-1,CASSFLEDTEAFF,TGTGCCAGCAGTTTCCTTGAGGACACTGAAGCTTTCTTT
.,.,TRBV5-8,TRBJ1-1,CATGGLLNTEAFF,TGTGCCACCGGGGGACTCTTGAACACTGAAGCTTTCTTT
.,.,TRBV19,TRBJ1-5,CASSRSGVNSNQPQHF,TGTGCCAGTAGTCGTTCCGGGGTTAATAGCAATCAGCCCCAGCATTTT
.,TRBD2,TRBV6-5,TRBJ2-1,CASSSLSGRANEQFF,TGTGCCAGCAGTTCCCTTAGCGGGAGGGCCAATGAGCAGTTCTTC
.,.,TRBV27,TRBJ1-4,CASSFGFDSQLFF,TGTGCCAGCAGTTTCGGGTTCGACAGCCAACTGTTTTTT
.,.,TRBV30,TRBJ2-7,CAWSRSYEQYF,TGTGCCTGGAGTCGCTCCTACGAGCAGTACTTC
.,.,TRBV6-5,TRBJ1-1,CASSYDVRAEAFF,TGTGCCAGCAGTTATGACGTCAGGGCTGAAGCTTTCTTT
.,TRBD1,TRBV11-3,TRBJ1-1,CASRTGPEAFF,TGTGCCAGCCGGACAGGCCCTGAAGCTTTCTTT
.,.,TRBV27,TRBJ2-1,CASSPPGGGAYNEQFF,TGTGCCAGCAGTCCGCCGGGGGGCGGGGCCTACAATGAGCAGTTCTTC
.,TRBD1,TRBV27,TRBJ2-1,CASSLSRQGSYNEQFF,TGTGCCAGCAGTTTATCTCGACAGGGGTCCTACAATGAGCAGTTCTTC
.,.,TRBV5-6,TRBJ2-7,CASSPGTRNEQYF,TGTGCCAGCAGCCCGGGGACTCGGAACGAGCAGTACTTC
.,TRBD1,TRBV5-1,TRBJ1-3,CASSLRDRVDTIYF,TGCGCCAGCAGCCTACGCGACAGGGTAGACACCATATATTTT
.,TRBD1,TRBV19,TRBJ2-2,CASTPPGTGKWELFF,TGTGCCAGCACCCCCCCCGGGACAGGGAAATGGGAGCTGTTTTTT
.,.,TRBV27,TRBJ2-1,CASSSGGPEQFF,TGTGCCAGCAGTTCCGGGGGTCCTGAGCAGTTCTTC
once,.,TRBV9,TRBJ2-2,CASSVAGDTGELFF,TGTGCCAGCAGCGTAGCGGGTGACACCGGGGAGCTGTTTTTT
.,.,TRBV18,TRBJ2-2,CASSPGHTGELFF,TGTGCCAGCTCACCCGGACATACCGGGGAGCTGTTTTTT
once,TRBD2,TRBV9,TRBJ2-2,CASSVGLAGATGELFF,TGTGCCAGCAGCGTGGGGCTAGCGGGAGCCACCGGGGAGCTGTTTTTT
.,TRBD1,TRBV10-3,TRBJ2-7,CAISESQGAGYEQYF,TGTGCCATCAGTGAGTCGCAGGGGGCTGGGTACGAGCAGTACTTC
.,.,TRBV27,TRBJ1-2,CASSPRRSGDYGYTF,TGTGCCAGCAGTCCCCGCCGGTCAGGGGACTATGGCTACACCTTC
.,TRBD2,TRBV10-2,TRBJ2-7,CATGTSWYEQYF,TGCGCCACCGGGACTAGCTGGTACGAGCAGTACTTC
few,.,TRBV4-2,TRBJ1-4,CASSQDMRLKLFF,TGTGCCAGCAGCCAAGATATGCGGCTTAAACTGTTTTTT
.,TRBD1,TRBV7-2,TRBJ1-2,CASSPQGVYGYTF,TGTGCCAGCAGTCCGCAGGGGGTCTATGGCTACACCTTC
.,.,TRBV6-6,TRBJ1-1,CASSYSGTGGTEAFF,TGTGCCAGCAGTTACTCTGGCACCGGGGGCACTGAAGCTTTCTTT
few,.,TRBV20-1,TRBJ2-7,CSAPLADEQYF,TGCAGTGCGCCACTAGCTGACGAGCAGTACTTC
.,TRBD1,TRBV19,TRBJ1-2,CASRDRITDGYTF,TGTGCCAGTAGGGACAGGATTACGGATGGCTACACCTTC
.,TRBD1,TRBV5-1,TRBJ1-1,CASTGAWGQGVTEAFF,TGCGCCAGCACAGGTGCCTGGGGACAGGGGGTCACTGAAGCTTTCTTT
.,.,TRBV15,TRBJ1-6,CATSRDSYKVSGSNSPLHF,TGTGCCACCAGCAGAGATTCGTATAAGGTATCGGGGTCTAATTCACCCCTCCACTTT
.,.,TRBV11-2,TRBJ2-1,CASSLRPPSGGGEQFF,TGTGCCAGCAGCTTGAGACCCCCATCTGGGGGAGGTGAGCAGTTCTTC
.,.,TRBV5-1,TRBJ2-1,CASSTGGGESYNEQFF,TGCGCCAGCAGCACCGGAGGGGGGGAATCCTACAATGAGCAGTTCTTC
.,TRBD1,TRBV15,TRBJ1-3,CATSRGTGDGNTIYF,TGTGCCACCAGCAGGGGGACAGGGGACGGAAACACCATATATTTT
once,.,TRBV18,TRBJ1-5,CASSPGQGSVQPQHF,TGTGCCAGCTCACCGGGGCAGGGGAGTGTGCAGCCCCAGCATTTT
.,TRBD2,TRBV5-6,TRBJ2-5,CASSLRLAGAETQYF,TGTGCCAGCAGCTTGAGATTAGCGGGAGCTGAGACCCAGTACTTC
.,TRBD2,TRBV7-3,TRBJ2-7,CASSLTGSGNPYEQYF,TGTGCCAGCAGCTTAACGGGAAGCGGGAACCCCTACGAGCAGTACTTC
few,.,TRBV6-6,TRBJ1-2,CASSFRDNEDYTF,TGTGCCAGCAGCTTCCGGGACAATGAGGACTACACCTTC
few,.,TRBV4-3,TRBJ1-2,CASSQEWRMSYGYTF,TGCGCCAGCAGCCAAGAATGGCGGATGAGCTATGGCTACACCTTC
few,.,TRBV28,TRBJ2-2,CASSPLWQSGELFF,TGTGCCAGCAGTCCCCTTTGGCAGTCCGGGGAGCTGTTTTTT
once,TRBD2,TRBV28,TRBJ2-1,CASSPRLAGVGEQFF,TGTGCCAGCAGTCCCCGACTAGCGGGAGTAGGGGAGCAGTTCTTC
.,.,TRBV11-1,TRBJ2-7,CASRAVAASYEQYF,TGTGCCAGTAGAGCTGTGGCGGCTTCCTACGAGCAGTACTTC